The present T cell receptor beta chain was sequenced within a study of human T cells and chemical hapten exposure. Study details: There were weekly diphenylcyclopropenone doses to the scalp for patients throughout the approximately 24-week study.

Time point given: patch test 2, 6 weeks after DPC sensitization. Treatment in this sample: therapeutic diphenylcyclopropenone sensitization with weekly scalp DPC. Blood was collected ahead of every patch test applied. Trimming took off 3 bases at V and 6 bases at J, with 11 bases between the two ends. The CDR3 consists of 13 residues. Germline V gene lookup returns CDR1 MDHEN and CDR2 SYDVKM. General study points: The number of TCRs over 1 in 1000 frequency stayed unchanged after DPC.

One entry per CDR3 protein results from TCRdb running MiXCR on the RACE reads. The sample contains about 140,000 distinct CDR3 sequences, approximately 12% of which appear only once. This clonotype came up a few times. The antigen remains undetermined. The receptor's source is a woman between 45 and 65 years old with alopecia areata. Some clones in this sample may be carry-over from other donors' samples. The chain has TRBV28 and TRBJ1-2, with a weak D call TRBD1 (6 bases). The sequencing used whole blood, collected in connection with sensitization to the hapten diphenylcyclopropenone (DPC). CDR3 sequence (DNA): TGTGCCAGCAGTTTTGTGGGACAAGATGGCTACACCTTC. Protein: CASSFVGQDGYTF.